The 28 T cell receptor beta chains below come from one sample, sequenced in a study of molecular identifiers for immune sequencing clone quantification. TCRdb fed the PCR reads into MiXCR, producing one record per CDR3 protein. This table holds roughly 300,000 distinct CDR3 sequences, roughly 24% found once. Sequenced material: naive CD8+ T cells from blood, with Jurkat cell RNA spiked in. Regarding subset: FACS-sorted CD8+CD4-CCR7+CD45RA+ naive T cells. These receptors were collected from a human donor in good health. Some libraries in this study had Jurkat cell RNA spiked in.

Remarks on this clonotype: A read error is likely, as this CDR3 ends without the conserved phenylalanine or tryptophan. The V gene is TRBV4-1, the J gene TRBJ2-7; either TRBD1 or TRBD2 may fit D (5 bases each). The germline CDR1 and CDR2 sequences are MGHRA and YSYEKL. The CDR3 has 13 amino acids. V shed 1 base and J shed 4 bases, with 8 bases lying between them. The CDR3 loop reads CASSQGGGYEQYC. The DNA of the CDR3 is TGCGCCAGCAGCCAAGGGGGCGGGTACGAGCAGTACTGC.

The chain combines TRBV30 with TRBJ2-5; D possibly corresponds to TRBD1 (6 bases). V lost 1 base, J lost 4 bases, and 10 bases lay in between. Germline V gives CDR1 GTSNPN, CDR2 SVGIG (reference sequence). CDR3 size: 13 residues. The CDR3 DNA is TGTGCCTGGAGTGCGGACAGCCCAGAGACCCAGTACTTC. Protein: CAWSADSPETQYF.

Remarks on this clonotype: It may be a read error: a sequence one base away is much more abundant. The rearrangement links TRBV6-5 to TRBJ1-1; the D is unclear. The length of the CDR3 is 12 residues. The V and J ends lost 4 bases and 6 bases respectively, with 9 bases between them. Looked up from germline, CDR1 is MNHEY and CDR2 is SVGAGI. CDR3 protein: CASSSRIAEAFF. CDR3 DNA sequence: TGTGCCAGCAGTTCACGAATCGCTGAAGCTTTCTTT.

Comments on this clonotype: Its ends do not fully match the called genes, so a read error is possible. This sequence joins TRBV28 and TRBJ1-5; D gene ambiguous. CDR1 and CDR2 from the germline V gene are MDHEN and SYDVKM. The CDR3 is 17 residues long. The CDR3 DNA follows: TGTCCCAGCACCCTCCAACTTCCGGACGGGAGCAATCAGCCCCAGCATTTT. Its translation is CPSTLQLPDGSNQPQHF.

In its sample, this clonotype was seen a few times. The V call is TRBV6-5, the J call TRBJ2-1, with 7 bases lining up with TRBD2. Germline V gene lookup returns CDR1 MNHEY and CDR2 SVGAGI. Trimming cost V 2 bases and J 1 base; bases outside gene matches: 8. The CDR3 runs to 17 residues. This CDR3 is CASSYGLAVGSYNEQFF. CDR3 nucleotides: TGTGCCAGCAGTTACGGGCTAGCGGTTGGTTCCTACAATGAGCAGTTCTTC.

V and J are TRBV20-1 and TRBJ2-3; D is uncertain. Germline CDR1 reads DFQATT; CDR2 reads SNEGSKA (reference sequence). The CDR3 is 15 residues long. V gave up 0 bases and J gave up 2 bases, with 12 bases separating them. The CDR3 nucleotides read TGCAGTGCTAGAGATCTGAGGTCAGCCACAGATACGCAGTATTTT. This encodes CSARDLRSATDTQYF.

This clonotype was recorded many times. This chain uses TRBV3-1 with TRBJ2-7; D call uncertain. Per the germline V gene, CDR1 is LGHDT and CDR2 is YNNKEL (reference sequence). Trimming stripped 9 bases from V and 3 bases from J, with 9 bases between. The CDR3 has 11 residues. CDR3 residues: CASQDRYEQYF. CDR3 DNA: TGTGCCAGTCAAGACCGCTACGAGCAGTACTTC.

The chain uses TRBV20-1 and TRBJ2-3, with 14 bases fitting TRBD2. The V and J ends lost 6 bases and 4 bases, in that order; junction bases with no gene match: 6. This CDR3 is 15 amino acids long. The V gene's germline CDR1 is DFQATT and CDR2 SNEGSKA (reference sequence). CDR3 sequence reads: CSARTSGGPADTQYF. The CDR3, as DNA: TGCAGTGCGAGGACTAGCGGGGGGCCGGCAGATACGCAGTATTTT.

Regarding this clonotype: The CDR3 end shows no conserved phenylalanine or tryptophan, and so a read error is likely. The V and J genes are TRBV12-3 or TRBV12-4 and TRBJ1-5; D is uncertain. The CDR3 has 16 amino acids. Trimming shortened V by 5 bases and J by 4 bases, and 18 bases separated the two germline ends. Here the CDR3 DNA reads TGTGCCAGCAGTCCAAAGGTCGTGTGGGGAAATCAGCCCCAGCATCTT. It specifies CASSPKVVWGNQPQHL.

V gene TRBV4-3 combines with J gene TRBJ1-1; D remains unclear. The germline V gene has CDR1 LGHNA and CDR2 YSLEER. The CDR3 covers 15 residues. V lost 0 bases and J lost 5, with 13 bases in between. The CDR3 loop reads CASSQEVGQVTEAFF. The CDR3 nucleotides read TGCGCCAGCAGCCAAGAGGTTGGGCAGGTAACTGAAGCTTTCTTT.

This clonotype came up many times. The chain is built from TRBV20-1 and TRBJ2-3; no clear D. Deletions cut 6 bases from V and 6 bases from J, with 10 bases between. This CDR3 has 11 amino acids. The germline gives CDR1 DFQATT, CDR2 SNEGSKA (reference sequence). The CDR3 loop is CSARNGDTQYF. The CDR3 DNA reads as TGCAGTGCCCGAAATGGGGATACGCAGTATTTT.

The genes are TRBV28 and TRBJ1-1; the D is unclear. The germline V gene has CDR1 MDHEN and CDR2 SYDVKM. V lost 7 bases, J lost 4 bases, and 16 bases lay in between. This CDR3 region has 14 residues. CDR3 in DNA: TGTGCCAGCAATCCGCAGACATCGAGCACTGAAGCTTTCTTT. As protein: CASNPQTSSTEAFF.

This clonotype was counted at least ten times. The V call is TRBV27, the J call TRBJ2-7; TRBD1 agrees at 8 bases. CDR1 is MNHEY, CDR2 SMNVEV, per germline (reference sequence). CDR3 length: 13 residues. V dropped 3 bases and J dropped 4; count of bases not matched to a gene: 2. The CDR3 reads CASSFTGGYEQYF. CDR3 nucleotides: TGTGCCAGCAGTTTTACAGGGGGATACGAGCAGTACTTC.

To note about this clonotype: At one end, the junction sequence differs from germline, possibly due to a read error. This chain uses TRBV27 with TRBJ2-5; D is uncertain. From germline, CDR1 is MNHEY and CDR2 SMNVEV (reference sequence). This CDR3 spans 16 amino acids. The CDR3, as DNA: TGTGCCAGCGGTTTTACTATCGCGGTAGCCCAAGAGACCCAGTACTTC. Its protein is CASGFTIAVAQETQYF.

To note about this clonotype: The CDR3 does not end in the conserved phenylalanine or tryptophan, so this is likely a read error. The limits of the CDR3 on the DNA are not certain, so only TCRdb's listed CDR3 is given. The V gene is TRBV7-9, the J gene TRBJ2-7; the table gives TRBD2 as D, unverified against the DNA. Both ends counted, the CDR3 spans 12 residues. Germline CDR1 SEHNR, CDR2 FQNEAQ (reference sequence). CDR3 loop: CASSSQPGRKYS.

Written as DNA, the CDR3 is TGTGCCAGCAGCCCGGGGGGGGGGACTCTCCACGAGCAGTACTTC. Its translation is CASSPGGGTLHEQYF. The gene calls are TRBV7-8 and TRBJ2-7, with TRBD2 matching over 8 bases. The CDR3 has 15 amino acids. V was clipped by 5 bases and J by 5 bases; unmatched bases: 11. Per germline, CDR1 SGHVS and CDR2 FQNEAQ.

The sample holds a few counts of this clonotype. This sequence joins TRBV7-8 and TRBJ1-1, with 7 positions matching TRBD1. Unmatched junction bases numbered 10, after V lost 4 bases and J lost 5 bases. The V gene's germline CDR1 is SGHVS and CDR2 FQNEAQ. This CDR3 has 15 residues. Here the CDR3 reads CASSSLQGVGTEAFF. CDR3 nucleotide sequence: TGTGCCAGCAGCTCCCTCCAGGGGGTGGGGACTGAAGCTTTCTTT. Full variable domain (missing parts from reference TRBV7-8 and TRBJ1-1): GAGVSQSPRYKVAKRGQDVALRCDPISGHVSLFWYQQALGQGPEFLTYFQNEAQLDKSGLPSDRFFAERPEGSVSTLKIQRTQQEDSAVYLCASSSLQGVGTEAFFGQGTRLTVV.

This clonotype was observed a handful of times. This chain uses TRBV7-9 with TRBJ2-5; D ambiguous. There are 13 residues in the CDR3. Between the trimmed V and J ends, which lost 4 bases and 2 bases, there was a span of 8 bases. The germline gives CDR1 SEHNR, CDR2 FQNEAQ (reference sequence). The CDR3 here is CASSWVVQETQYF. Written as DNA, the CDR3 is TGTGCCAGCAGCTGGGTGGTGCAAGAGACCCAGTACTTC.

This clonotype has at least ten counts. The chain uses TRBV12-5 and TRBJ1-5, with D unresolved. Germline lookup yields CDR1 LGHNT and CDR2 FRNRAP. This CDR3 has 12 residues. V lost 1 base to trimming and J lost 5 bases, with 3 bases between them. The CDR3: CASGLDDQPQHF. As DNA, the CDR3 is TGTGCTAGTGGTTTGGATGATCAGCCCCAGCATTTT.

This clonotype was observed at least ten times. The chain has TRBV9 and TRBJ2-2, with a tentative D call TRBD1 (6 bases). The V end lost 4 bases, the J end lost 7 bases, and 8 bases lay between the germline ends. There are 12 residues in the CDR3. From germline, CDR1 is SGDLS and CDR2 YYNGEE. The CDR3 nucleotides are TGTGCCAGCAGCCAGGACAGCGGGGAGCTGTTTTTT. Protein product: CASSQDSGELFF.

This clonotype was found many times. One end of the junction varies from germline; a read error may be responsible. The V call is TRBV7-9, the J call TRBJ1-1; D unclear. The CDR3 contains 13 residues. Germline-derived CDR1 and CDR2 are SEHNR and FQNEAQ (reference sequence). The CDR3 region has the DNA TGTGCCAGCAGCCACCCCCCCAACACCGAAGCTTTCTTT. Amino acids: CASSHPPNTEAFF.

This clonotype showed up just a few times. This chain uses TRBV25-1 with TRBJ2-1; weak D call: TRBD2 (6 bases). The CDR3 loop spans 13 amino acids. CDR1 is MGHDK and CDR2 is SYGVNS in the germline V gene. The V gene lost 5 bases and the J gene lost 9 bases, with 14 bases spanning the gap. CDR3 in amino acids: CASSPNGEAEQFF. In DNA, the CDR3 is TGTGCCAGCAGTCCAAACGGGGAGGCTGAGCAGTTCTTC.

Many counts were recorded for this clonotype. The chain joins TRBV7-2 to TRBJ1-1; D gene uncertain. Looked up from germline, CDR1 is SGHTA and CDR2 is FQGNSA. This CDR3 contains 15 residues. V dropped 4 bases and J dropped 1 base, with 13 bases sitting between them. The CDR3 DNA reads TGTGCCAGCAGCTGGCGGCGGGGAGAGAACACTGAAGCTTTCTTT. Its protein is CASSWRRGENTEAFF.

This clonotype was counted between two and nine times. The V gene is TRBV20-1, the J gene TRBJ2-7, with D perhaps matching TRBD1 (5 bases). The germline V gene encodes CDR1 DFQATT and CDR2 SNEGSKA (reference sequence). The CDR3 loop spans 17 amino acids. Trimming shortened V by 0 bases and J by 2 bases, and 20 bases separated the two germline ends. The CDR3 here is CSARDFRQPHMTYEQYF. For the CDR3, the DNA is TGCAGTGCTAGAGATTTCAGACAGCCCCACATGACCTACGAGCAGTACTTC.

J is TRBJ2-3 and V is TRBV10-3, with D hard to call. The CDR3 is made up of 10 amino acids. Between the trimmed V and J ends, which lost 11 bases and 1 base, there was a span of 4 bases. The germline CDR1 and CDR2 sequences are ENHRY and SYGVKD. The CDR3 nucleotides read TGTGCCGCGGGCACAGATACGCAGTATTTT. It is translated as CAAGTDTQYF.

Comment on this clonotype: A much larger clone lies a single base off, so this may be a read error. The chain recombines TRBV14 with TRBJ2-5, with D perhaps TRBD2 (6 bases). This CDR3 has 14 amino acids. Germline V CDR1 and CDR2: SGHDN, FVKESK. The CDR3 DNA follows: TGTGCCAGCAGCCAAGAGCGGGGAGAAGAGACCCAGCACTTC. This codes for CASSQERGEETQHF.

This clonotype has just a few counts. The chain recombines TRBV27 with TRBJ1-6; 9 positions agree with TRBD1. Unmatched junction bases numbered 3, after V lost 3 bases and J lost 9 bases. The CDR3 has 14 amino acids. CDR1 is MNHEY, CDR2 SMNVEV, per germline (reference sequence). The CDR3 spells CASSLGTGLSPLHF. The CDR3 nucleotides are TGTGCCAGCAGTTTGGGGACAGGGCTTTCACCCCTCCACTTT.

This clonotype was seen repeatedly, ten times or more. In nucleotides, the CDR3 is TGTGCCAGCAGCTTAGGCCTTAAGGGGGCAGGAACTGAAGCTTTCTTT. Encoded protein: CASSLGLKGAGTEAFF. The chain recombines TRBV7-8 with TRBJ1-1; the match to TRBD1 covers 7 bases. Germline values: CDR1 SGHVS, CDR2 FQNEAQ. With V trimmed by 1 base and J by 5 bases, 10 bases remained unmatched. The CDR3 runs 16 residues.